This TCR beta chain was recorded in a study of cytomegalovirus exposure and HLA in healthy donors. On this clone itself: The target antigen is unknown.

This CDR3 region has 13 residues. Trimming removed 1 base from V and 9 bases from J, with 12 bases in between. CDR1 is SEHNR and CDR2 is FQNEAQ in the germline V gene (reference sequence). The study, taken as a whole, reports: Earlier analysis yielded a pattern in which most TCR beta V segments were productive about 90% or about 30% of the time. Donors were assumed by presence/absence analyses to have roughly uniform sequencing depth. Cytomegalovirus-associated TCR beta chains were listed, numbering 150 to 200.

A multiplex PCR was run with 60 Vbeta primers and 13 Jbeta primers. The assay was immunoSEQ multiplex PCR, and TCRdb's table has in-frame clones only and misses some. The table records around 130,000 clones, roughly 79% of them present only once. The source of this sequence is a boy aged 2 to 10 in good health and CMV-seronegative. Material for sequencing was PBMCs. J is TRBJ1-1 and V is TRBV7-9; TRBD1 is a possible D gene (6 bases). Here the CDR3 DNA reads TGTGCCAGCAGCTTAGGGTGGACAGCCCAAGCTTTCTTT. Its protein product is CASSLGWTAQAFF.